Below, 29 T cell receptor beta chains from the same sample are listed, as sequenced in a study of PD-1 blockade in classical Hodgkin lymphoma. There was relapse after autologous stem cell transplantation in every patient, and there was variation in brentuximab vedotin exposure. The protocol was immunoSEQ multiplex PCR, while the TCRdb copy is restricted to in-frame clones and leaves out a portion. The profile shows around 66,000 clones, around 87% of them singletons. The sample was peripheral blood mononuclear cells (PBMCs), taken at baseline. The origin of the receptors is a human donor with classical Hodgkin lymphoma.

This clone was detected only a few times. The rearrangement joins TRBV5-4 to TRBJ1-1, with D perhaps TRBD1 (5 bases). Trimming cost V 4 bases and J 6 bases, with 10 bases left between them. CDR1 SGHNT and CDR2 YYREEE come from the germline V gene (reference sequence). This CDR3 comprises 12 residues. This CDR3 is CASSGGTSEAFF. CDR3 in DNA: TGTGCCAGCAGCGGCGGGACCTCTGAAGCTTTCTTT.

The chain links TRBV10-3 to TRBJ2-3; 9 nucleotides align to TRBD1. The CDR3 length is 16 residues. V shed 8 bases and J 5 bases; nucleotides not matched to a gene: 14. CDR1 ENHRY and CDR2 SYGVKD come from the germline V gene. CDR3 amino acids: CAIAIREGQGQDTQYF. In DNA form, the CDR3 reads TGTGCCATCGCTATTAGGGAGGGACAGGGACAAGATACGCAGTATTTT.

This clone was recorded once. The chain couples TRBV5-6 to TRBJ1-5; D call uncertain. The length of the CDR3 is 14 residues. Germline CDR1 reads SGHDT; CDR2 reads YYEEEE. The V and J ends lost 1 base and 5 bases respectively, with 10 bases between them. The CDR3 region has the DNA TGTGCCAGCAGCTTGCGTGGCAGCTATCAGCCCCAGCATTTT. Its translation is CASSLRGSYQPQHF.

V gene TRBV14 combines with J gene TRBJ1-3; D perhaps matches TRBD1 (5 bases). This CDR3 region has 14 residues. Trimming shortened V by 3 bases and J by 2 bases, and 8 bases separated the two germline ends. CDR1 is SGHDN, CDR2 FVKESK, per germline. DNA of the CDR3: TGTGCCAGCAGCCATCGGGGCACTGGAAACACCATATATTTT. Its translation is CASSHRGTGNTIYF.

J is TRBJ1-3 and V is TRBV12-5; possibly TRBD1 for D (5 bases). The CDR3 consists of 18 residues. The germline CDR1 and CDR2 sequences are LGHNT and FRNRAP. Deletions cut 0 bases from V and 0 bases from J, with 15 bases between. The CDR3 here is CASGLVLGQGLSGNTIYF. In DNA form, the CDR3 reads TGTGCTAGTGGTTTGGTACTGGGCCAGGGCCTCTCTGGAAACACCATATATTTT.

This clone was seen once. The chain recombines TRBV5-1 with TRBJ1-1; D ambiguous. V lost 0 bases and J lost 1, with 7 bases in between. This CDR3 has 14 amino acids. Germline CDR1 reads SGHRS; CDR2 reads YFSETQ. CDR3 DNA: TGCGCCAGCAGCTTGGGAAACAGGAACACTGAAGCTTTCTTT. This encodes CASSLGNRNTEAFF.

J is TRBJ1-1 and V is TRBV21-1. TRBV21-1 counts as a pseudogene. The CDR3 loop spans 14 amino acids. CDR3: CASSKFSLNTEAFF. For the CDR3, the DNA is TGTGCCAGCAGCAAATTCAGCCTGAACACTGAAGCTTTCTTT.

V usage is TRBV4-2 and J usage is TRBJ2-5, with 7 bases fitting TRBD2. Germline V CDR1 and CDR2: LGHNA, YNFKEQ. This CDR3 has 16 residues. V lost 0 bases, J lost 6 bases, and 10 bases stayed unmatched. CDR3 in amino acids: CASSQEWSGVEKTQYF. The CDR3 DNA is TGTGCCAGCAGCCAAGAATGGAGCGGGGTGGAAAAGACCCAGTACTTC.

The chain recombines TRBV11-2 with TRBJ1-2; 8 nucleotides line up with TRBD1. CDR1 and CDR2 from the germline V gene are SGHAT and FQNNGV. The CDR3 totals 13 residues. With 5 bases clipped from V and 6 bases from J, the junction kept 5 bases outside the gene matches. Written as DNA, the CDR3 is TGTGCCAGCAGCGACGGACAGGGCAATGGCTACACCTTC. This gives the protein CASSDGQGNGYTF. Supplemented by reference TRBV11-2 and TRBJ1-2, the full variable domain reads EAGVAQSPRYKIIEKRQSVAFWCNPISGHATLYWYQQILGQGPKLLIQFQNNGVVDDSQLPKDRFSAERLKGVDSTLKIQPAKLEDSAVYLCASSDGQGNGYTFGSGTRLTVV.

The chain uses TRBV27 and TRBJ2-7; 9 bases line up with TRBD1. V dropped 5 bases and J dropped 0; count of bases not matched to a gene: 8. The germline CDR1 and CDR2 sequences are MNHEY and SMNVEV (reference sequence). The CDR3 runs 16 residues. The CDR3 loop is CASSLVGTGLSYEQYF. In DNA form, the CDR3 reads TGTGCCAGCAGTCTCGTGGGGACAGGGCTCTCCTACGAGCAGTACTTC.

The V and J genes are TRBV7-3 and TRBJ1-2; D is perhaps TRBD1 (5 bases). CDR3 length: 13 amino acids. Trimming removed 2 bases from V and 7 bases from J, with 11 bases in between. Per the germline V gene, CDR1 is SGHTA and CDR2 is FQGTGA. Here the CDR3 reads CASSLWQGSGYTF. The CDR3 DNA follows: TGTGCCAGCAGCTTATGGCAGGGAAGTGGCTACACCTTC.

The gene calls are TRBV6-6 and TRBJ1-3; D gene unclear. The V gene's germline CDR1 is MNHNY and CDR2 SVGAGI (reference sequence). This CDR3 has 14 residues. Trimming removed 7 bases at V and 0 bases at J, with 10 bases between. The CDR3 DNA reads TGTGCCAGCACGGAACGAGTCTCTGGAAACACCATATATTTT. The encoded protein is CASTERVSGNTIYF.

This chain uses TRBV10-3 with TRBJ2-1, with 8 bases aligning to TRBD2. Losses at the gene ends were 8 bases for V and 10 bases for J; bases not matched to a gene: 7. The CDR3 runs to 12 residues. Looked up from germline, CDR1 is ENHRY and CDR2 is SYGVKD. As DNA, the CDR3 is TGTGCCATCCGTCGGGGGGGCAACGAGCAGTTCTTC. Translated: CAIRRGGNEQFF.

The J gene is TRBJ2-7, the V gene TRBV18; TRBD1 agrees at 10 bases. The CDR3 consists of 15 residues. The J segment lost 4 bases and the V segment lost 2 bases, leaving 5 bases of the junction unmatched. Germline V CDR1 and CDR2: KGHSH, LQKENI. The CDR3 region has the DNA TGTGCCAGCTCACCAGGGGGACAGGGGAGTTACGAGCAGTACTTC. Its protein product is CASSPGGQGSYEQYF.

The chain has TRBV4-1 and TRBJ2-1; D is ambiguous. The germline CDR1 and CDR2 sequences are MGHRA and YSYEKL. V was cut by 0 bases and J by 6 bases, with 3 bases left in between. The CDR3 loop spans 12 amino acids. CDR3 coding DNA: TGCGCCAGCAGCCAAGACATCAATGAGCAGTTCTTC. Translated: CASSQDINEQFF.

This CDR3 reads CSVTHRTLNTGELFF. For the CDR3, the DNA is TGCAGCGTGACCCACCGGACACTGAACACCGGGGAGCTGTTTTTT. The rearrangement joins TRBV29-1 to TRBJ2-2, with D tentatively TRBD1 (5 bases). The ends were cut back, 6 bases at V and 1 base at J, with 15 bases in the middle. The CDR3 consists of 15 residues. CDR1 and CDR2 from the germline V gene are SQVTM and ANQGSEA.

The chain carries TRBV6-5 and TRBJ2-7; D possibly corresponds to TRBD1 (6 bases). Germline loops: CDR1 MNHEY, CDR2 SVGAGI. The CDR3 is made up of 13 amino acids. Deletions cut 1 base from V and 5 bases from J, with 9 bases between. CDR3 sequence reads: CASSYWSGDEQYF. As DNA, the CDR3 is TGTGCCAGCAGTTACTGGTCAGGGGACGAGCAGTACTTC.

In this sample, this clone turned up once. The chain recombines TRBV28 with TRBJ1-2; 7 nucleotides line up with TRBD1. This CDR3 has 13 residues. V dropped 6 bases and J dropped 4; count of bases not matched to a gene: 5. Germline CDR1 reads MDHEN; CDR2 reads SYDVKM. DNA of the CDR3: TGTGCCAGCAGCCCGGACAGGACCTATGGCTACACCTTC. Protein product: CASSPDRTYGYTF.

In regard to this clone: At one boundary the junction diverges from the germline segment, which might be a read error. The V and J genes are TRBV7-7 and TRBJ1-4; 10 bases map to TRBD1. CDR1 and CDR2 (germline): SSHAT, FNYEAQ (reference sequence). The CDR3 totals 15 residues. CDR3 sequence reads: CASSRSGTGVEKLFF. In DNA, the CDR3 is TGTGCTAGCAGCCGATCCGGGACAGGGGTTGAAAAACTGTTTTTT.

The rearrangement uses TRBV5-4 and TRBJ2-2; the match to TRBD1 covers 9 bases. The CDR3 extends over 16 amino acids. Germline V gene sequence: CDR1 SGHNT, CDR2 YYREEE (reference sequence). The junction had 8 bases not matched to a gene; V was cut back by 4 bases and J by 4 bases. This CDR3 reads CASSPTGGRGTGELFF. The DNA for the CDR3 is TGTGCCAGCAGCCCCACAGGGGGCCGTGGCACCGGGGAGCTGTTTTTT.

The rearrangement joins TRBV27 to TRBJ2-5; no reliable D call. The CDR3 spans 13 residues. Germline-derived CDR1 and CDR2 are MNHEY and SMNVEV (reference sequence). V gave up 6 bases and J gave up 7 bases, with 15 bases separating them. CDR3 coding DNA: TGTGCCAGCAGCGTACGGGCTTCAGGGACCCAGTACTTC. Its translation: CASSVRASGTQYF.

The gene calls are TRBV27 and TRBJ2-1; unclear D gene. Germline values: CDR1 MNHEY, CDR2 SMNVEV (reference sequence). The V and J ends lost 1 base and 1 base respectively, with 5 bases between them. The CDR3 extends over 14 amino acids. In DNA form, the CDR3 reads TGTGCCAGCAGTTTATTGGTGTCCTACAATGAGCAGTTCTTC. Its translation: CASSLLVSYNEQFF.

The chain carries TRBV5-5 and TRBJ2-7; possible D gene TRBD1, 6 bases. This CDR3 contains 16 residues. Trimming left V 4 bases short and J 2 bases short, with 19 bases between. Looked up from germline, CDR1 is SGHKS and CDR2 is YYEKEE (reference sequence). CDR3 sequence: CASSLLTGLTPYEQYF. DNA for the CDR3: TGTGCCAGCAGCCTTCTAACAGGGTTAACTCCCTACGAGCAGTACTTC. Drawing the rest from reference TRBV5-5 and TRBJ2-7, the complete variable domain is DAGVTQSPTHLIKTRGQQVTLRCSPISGHKSVSWYQQVLGQGPQFIFQYYEKEERGRGNFPDRFSARQFPNYSSELNVNALLLGDSALYLCASSLLTGLTPYEQYFGPGTRLTVT.

This clone showed up just once. This sequence joins TRBV2 and TRBJ1-1; possibly TRBD1 for D (5 bases). The V gene lost 2 bases and the J gene lost 0 bases, with 10 bases spanning the gap. The CDR3 is 15 amino acids. Germline V lookup: CDR1 SNHLY, CDR2 FYNNEI. The CDR3: CASSELGTVNTEAFF. In DNA, the CDR3 is TGTGCCAGCAGTGAATTAGGGACGGTGAACACTGAAGCTTTCTTT.

The rearrangement links TRBV7-8 to TRBJ1-5, with D maybe TRBD1 (6 bases). V lost 3 bases and J 9 bases, leaving 15 bases between the germline ends. The germline V gene has CDR1 SGHVS and CDR2 FQNEAQ. The CDR3 is made up of 14 amino acids. CDR3 in DNA: TGTGCCAGCAGCTTGGCTGGGACAACCGGGCCCCAGCATTTT. As protein: CASSLAGTTGPQHF.

This clone was counted once. V and J are TRBV7-2 and TRBJ1-2; TRBD1 might be the D (5 bases). This CDR3 comprises 17 residues. V lost 2 bases and J 3 bases, leaving 19 bases between the germline ends. The germline CDR1 and CDR2 sequences are SGHTA and FQGNSA. CDR3 nucleotide sequence: TGTGCCAGCAGCTTAATTTCCTTGACAGTCTCCTACTATGGCTACACCTTC. Amino acids: CASSLISLTVSYYGYTF.

This clone is a singleton in its sample. V and J are TRBV6-5 and TRBJ1-2, with a tentative D call TRBD1 (5 bases). The CDR3 loop spans 13 amino acids. Germline loops: CDR1 MNHEY, CDR2 SVGAGI. Trimming pared 7 bases from V and 4 bases from J, leaving 13 bases between. The CDR3 DNA reads as TGTGCCAGCACTCCCGGGACCCTCTATGGCTACACCTTC. Translated: CASTPGTLYGYTF.

The V and J genes are TRBV19 and TRBJ2-2, with 7 positions matching TRBD1. With 5 bases clipped from V and 1 base from J, the junction kept 4 bases outside the gene matches. This CDR3 is 15 amino acids long. Germline CDR1 reads LNHDA; CDR2 reads SQIVND (reference sequence). The chain's CDR3 is CASSGRQGNTGELFF. The CDR3, as DNA: TGTGCCAGTAGTGGCCGACAGGGGAACACCGGGGAGCTGTTTTTT.

V usage is TRBV5-1 and J usage is TRBJ2-2; TRBD2 aligns across 8 bases. This CDR3 comprises 17 residues. The V gene end was trimmed by 4 bases and the J gene end by 2 bases; junction bases not matched to a gene: 10. Looked up from germline, CDR1 is SGHRS and CDR2 is YFSETQ. The CDR3 bases are TGCGCCAGCAGCCCCCCGTGGAGCGGGAGTAACACCGGGGAGCTGTTTTTT. Translated: CASSPPWSGSNTGELFF.